Following are 31 T cell receptor beta chains from one sample sequenced in a study of control samples from healthy donors and cancer patients. Assay used: immunoSEQ multiplex PCR; TCRdb lists only in-frame clones, some missing. Among about 160,000 clones listed, about 94% were seen once. Sequencing was carried out using blood. These receptors all stem from a woman in her thirties or forties in good health.

This rearrangement joins TRBV7-2 to TRBJ1-4; D remains unclear. Deletions cut 3 bases from V and 0 bases from J, with 11 bases between. From germline, CDR1 is SGHTA and CDR2 FQGNSA. The CDR3 is 16 amino acids. The CDR3 reads CASSLRVTPTNEKLFF. The CDR3 DNA reads TGTGCCAGCAGCTTGCGGGTAACCCCAACTAATGAAAAACTGTTTTTT.

The rearrangement joins TRBV5-6 to TRBJ1-2; D possibly corresponds to TRBD1 (5 bases). V was clipped by 0 bases and J by 2 bases, with 8 bases between them. Per germline, CDR1 SGHDT and CDR2 YYEEEE. The CDR3 runs 14 residues. Here the CDR3 reads CASSLGAGNYGYTF. DNA of the CDR3: TGTGCCAGCAGCTTGGGGGCAGGGAACTATGGCTACACCTTC.

In DNA, the CDR3 is TGCGCCAGCAGCCAAGACATCGGGACAGGGGAACGAGGTACGCAGTATTTT. Encoded protein: CASSQDIGTGERGTQYF. The rearrangement uses TRBV4-1 and TRBJ2-3, with 10 positions matching TRBD1. The CDR3 loop spans 17 amino acids. Trimming took 0 bases from V and 8 from J; bases not matched to a gene: 11. The germline V gene has CDR1 MGHRA and CDR2 YSYEKL.

The chain has TRBV6-5 and TRBJ2-6; D not resolved. The CDR3 has 15 residues. The V end was cut by 6 bases, the J end by 0 bases, with 9 bases between. Germline-derived CDR1 and CDR2 are MNHEY and SVGAGI. CDR3 coding DNA: TGTGCCAGCAGAGACCACAGCTCTGGGGCCAACGTCCTGACTTTC. Its translation is CASRDHSSGANVLTF.

The chain employs TRBV10-2 and TRBJ2-3, with 14 bases that match TRBD2. The CDR3 covers 19 residues. The V gene end was trimmed by 5 bases and the J gene end by 3 bases; junction bases not matched to a gene: 13. Germline CDR1 is WSHSY and CDR2 is SAAADI. CDR3 coding DNA: TGCGCCAGCAGTCTCCCCCCGAGACTAGCGGGAGGGCGTACAGATACGCAGTATTTT. This translates into CASSLPPRLAGGRTDTQYF.

V usage is TRBV30 and J usage is TRBJ2-7; no firm D call. CDR3 size: 12 residues. CDR1 is GTSNPN and CDR2 is SVGIG in the germline V gene (reference sequence). V was clipped by 0 bases and J by 0 bases, with 3 bases between them. DNA of the CDR3: TGTGCCTGGAGTGTAACCTCCTACGAGCAGTACTTC. It is translated as CAWSVTSYEQYF. Full variable domain (remainder filled in from reference TRBV30 and TRBJ2-7): SQTIHQWPATLVQPVGSPLSLECTVEGTSNPNLYWYRQAAGRGLQLLFYSVGIGQISSEVPQNLSASRPQDRQFILSSKKLLLSDSGFYLCAWSVTSYEQYFGPGTRLTVT.

The chain joins TRBV9 to TRBJ2-2, with D tentatively TRBD2 (6 bases). Germline loops: CDR1 SGDLS, CDR2 YYNGEE. The CDR3 loop spans 15 amino acids. Trimming took off 4 bases at V and 4 bases at J, with 14 bases between the two ends. The CDR3 DNA reads TGTGCCAGCAGCCCCGTCACGGAGGGCACCGGGGAGCTGTTTTTT. Translating it yields CASSPVTEGTGELFF.

This chain uses TRBV7-3 with TRBJ1-6; D is perhaps TRBD1 (6 bases). The V and J ends lost 1 base and 11 bases respectively, with 12 bases between them. CDR1 SGHTA and CDR2 FQGTGA come from the germline V gene. CDR3 length equals 14 residues. CDR3 in DNA: TGTGCCAGCAGCTTAAACTCGGGGGGGCCACCCCTCCACTTT. Translating gives CASSLNSGGPPLHF.

The chain carries TRBV12-3 or TRBV12-4 and TRBJ2-5; D is undetermined. V shed 3 bases and J shed 4 bases, with 9 bases lying between them. CDR3 length: 13 residues. Here the CDR3 reads CASSLSGGETQYF. CDR3 coding DNA: TGTGCCAGCAGTTTGTCGGGTGGAGAGACCCAGTACTTC.

This sequence joins TRBV12-5 and TRBJ1-6; D remains unclear. The CDR3 extends over 12 amino acids. Germline V CDR1 and CDR2: LGHNT, FRNRAP. Trimming stripped 4 bases from V and 10 bases from J, with 8 bases between. The CDR3 here is CASGWESSPLHF. The CDR3 DNA is TGTGCTAGTGGTTGGGAGTCATCACCCCTCCACTTT.

J is TRBJ2-5 and V is TRBV9, with TRBD1 matching 12 bases. Germline V gene sequence: CDR1 SGDLS, CDR2 YYNGEE. J gave up 4 bases and V 0 bases, and 4 bases lay outside the gene matches. This CDR3 region has 16 residues. CDR3 in amino acids: CASSVEGTGGGETQYF. The CDR3 region has the DNA TGTGCCAGCAGCGTAGAAGGGACAGGGGGCGGAGAGACCCAGTACTTC.

The table lists this clone with a count of one. This rearrangement joins TRBV4-1 to TRBJ2-3, with TRBD1 identical over 12 bases. The CDR3 length is 16 residues. Germline V gene lookup returns CDR1 MGHRA and CDR2 YSYEKL. The ends lost 4 bases at V and 4 bases at J; junction bases unmatched: 6. This chain's CDR3 is CASSLGQGAFSDTQYF. The CDR3 region has the DNA TGCGCCAGCAGCCTGGGACAGGGGGCTTTCTCAGATACGCAGTATTTT.

The chain combines TRBV28 with TRBJ1-6; D gene uncertain. V shed 2 bases and J shed 9 bases, with 5 bases lying between them. The CDR3 sequence is 12 residues long. The germline CDR1 and CDR2 sequences are MDHEN and SYDVKM. In DNA form, the CDR3 reads TGTGCCAGCAGTTTAAAGGGTTCACCCCTCCACTTT. Protein: CASSLKGSPLHF.

This chain uses TRBV5-1 with TRBJ1-4, with TRBD1 as a possible D gene (5 bases). V gave up 6 bases and J gave up 7 bases, with 13 bases separating them. CDR3 length: 13 amino acids. Per germline, CDR1 SGHRS and CDR2 YFSETQ. For the CDR3, the DNA is TGCGCCAGCACGTGGCAGGGCGGTGAAAAACTGTTTTTT. Its translation is CASTWQGGEKLFF.

This chain links TRBV4-2 with TRBJ2-7; D could derive from TRBD1 or TRBD2 (5 bases each). The CDR3 is 15 amino acids. Germline CDR1 is LGHNA and CDR2 is YNFKEQ. The ends were cut back, 4 bases at V and 0 bases at J, with 13 bases in the middle. In DNA, the CDR3 is TGTGCCAGCAGCCCCGGTTCAGGGAGCTCCTACGAGCAGTACTTC. This encodes CASSPGSGSSYEQYF.

The J gene is TRBJ2-5, the V gene TRBV12-5; D gene uncertain. Germline-derived CDR1 and CDR2 are LGHNT and FRNRAP. The CDR3 totals 11 residues. V lost 6 bases and J lost 5, with 7 bases in between. CDR3: CASGPRETQYF. For the CDR3, the DNA is TGTGCTAGTGGGCCCCGGGAGACCCAGTACTTC.

This clone was counted once. The gene calls are TRBV4-3 and TRBJ1-6, with D possibly TRBD1 on 5 matching bases. The CDR3 is 16 residues long. Germline lookup yields CDR1 LGHNA and CDR2 YSLEER. The V and J ends lost 0 bases and 9 bases respectively, with 15 bases between them. The CDR3 sequence is CASSQDRAGSGSPLHF. CDR3 coding DNA: TGCGCCAGCAGCCAAGACCGGGCAGGGAGTGGTTCACCCCTCCACTTT.

V gene TRBV4-1 combines with J gene TRBJ2-1; 8 nucleotides line up with TRBD2. The germline V gene has CDR1 MGHRA and CDR2 YSYEKL. The CDR3 sequence is 16 residues long. Trimming removed 1 base from V and 8 bases from J; junction bases left unmatched: 10. Here the CDR3 DNA reads TGCGCCAGCAGCCAAGGGTTCGGGACTAGGTTTTATGAGCAGTTCTTC. This encodes CASSQGFGTRFYEQFF.

The J gene is TRBJ1-2, the V gene TRBV6-4; TRBD1 matches 7 bases. Trimming took 3 bases from V and 0 from J; bases not matched to a gene: 4. The germline gives CDR1 MRHNA, CDR2 SNTAGT. CDR3 size: 15 residues. The CDR3 protein is CASSEWQGANYGYTF. The CDR3 region has the DNA TGTGCCAGCAGTGAATGGCAGGGGGCTAACTATGGCTACACCTTC.

The chain uses TRBV3-1 (or the pseudogene TRBV3-2) and TRBJ2-1; TRBD1 agrees at 8 bases. The junction had 7 bases not matched to a gene; V was cut back by 5 bases and J by 4 bases. CDR1 LGHDT and CDR2 YNNKEL come from the germline V gene (reference sequence). CDR3 length: 15 amino acids. The CDR3 sequence: CASSSQDRVYNEQFF. CDR3 nucleotide sequence: TGTGCCAGCAGCTCTCAGGACAGGGTATACAATGAGCAGTTCTTC.

V gene TRBV20-1 combines with J gene TRBJ1-1, with a weak D call TRBD1 (5 bases). CDR1 DFQATT and CDR2 SNEGSKA come from the germline V gene (reference sequence). CDR3 size: 14 residues. V was shortened by 3 bases and J by 3 bases, with 14 bases between the two germline ends. CDR3 bases: TGCAGTGCTAGTTTTGGGGGGACGGACACTGAAGCTTTCTTT. Amino acid sequence: CSASFGGTDTEAFF.

The genes are TRBV6-2 or TRBV6-3 and TRBJ1-5; D remains unclear. The CDR3 is 15 residues long. The germline V and J ends were trimmed by 2 bases and 2 bases, with 10 bases remaining between them. The V gene's germline CDR1 is MNHEY and CDR2 SVGEGT. CDR3 sequence: CASSYEGLGNQPQHF. DNA of the CDR3: TGTGCCAGCAGTTACGAGGGCCTGGGCAATCAGCCCCAGCATTTT.

This sequence joins TRBV5-5 and TRBJ1-5, with D perhaps TRBD1 (5 bases). The CDR3 spans 14 residues. V was trimmed by 3 bases and J by 3 bases, leaving 10 bases between them. Germline CDR1 and CDR2: SGHKS and YYEKEE (reference sequence). In nucleotides, the CDR3 is TGTGCCAGCAGCTCGCGACAGTTCAATCAGCCCCAGCATTTT. Its protein is CASSSRQFNQPQHF.

CDR3 bases: TGTGCCAGCAGCTTTGGAGGGTTGAACACCATATATTTT. Amino acids: CASSFGGLNTIYF. V usage is TRBV5-4 and J usage is TRBJ1-3; no definite D call. Germline values: CDR1 SGHNT, CDR2 YYREEE (reference sequence). The CDR3 sequence is 13 residues long. V lost 2 bases, J lost 7 bases, and 10 bases lay in between.

The CDR3 loop reads CATQTGGARAFF. In DNA, the CDR3 is TGTGCCACCCAGACAGGGGGCGCGAGAGCTTTCTTT. The chain couples TRBV19 to TRBJ1-1; 10 bases align to TRBD1. Germline values: CDR1 LNHDA, CDR2 SQIVND (reference sequence). The CDR3 consists of 12 residues. V lost 10 bases and J lost 10; bases outside the gene matches: 9.

Remarks on this clone: Because it lacks the conserved phenylalanine or tryptophan at the end, this CDR3 is likely a read error. Because the CDR3's place on the DNA is in doubt, the DNA is left out and the CDR3 is given as listed by TCRdb. The chain combines TRBV10-1 with TRBJ2-6; the table's D call TRBD2 went unverified against the DNA. In germline, CDR1 is WNHNN, CDR2 SYGVQD (reference sequence). The CDR3 has 13 residues if both end residues are counted. The CDR3 is CASRRPELAGGPA.

CDR3 region: CSVVRATEAFF. In DNA, the CDR3 is TGCAGCGTTGTTCGGGCCACTGAAGCTTTCTTT. The rearrangement links TRBV29-1 to TRBJ1-1; no clear D. The germline CDR1 and CDR2 sequences are SQVTM and ANQGSEA. CDR3 size: 11 residues. Trimming pared 4 bases from V and 4 bases from J, leaving 7 bases between.

The chain employs TRBV5-1 and TRBJ2-3, with D hard to call. CDR1 SGHRS and CDR2 YFSETQ come from the germline V gene. CDR3 size: 16 residues. V lost 3 bases and J 5 bases, leaving 19 bases between the germline ends. Here the CDR3 reads CASSSANTPLGDTQYF. The CDR3 DNA follows: TGCGCCAGCAGCTCAGCCAACACCCCACTGGGAGATACGCAGTATTTT.

This clone is a singleton in its sample. The rearrangement joins TRBV9 to TRBJ1-6; D not certain. Germline lookup yields CDR1 SGDLS and CDR2 YYNGEE. The CDR3 sequence is 15 residues long. The ends were cut back, 0 bases at V and 3 bases at J, with 7 bases in the middle. CDR3 protein: CASSVGSSYNSPLHF. The DNA for the CDR3 is TGTGCCAGCAGCGTAGGGTCAAGCTATAATTCACCCCTCCACTTT.

The rearrangement uses TRBV25-1 and TRBJ1-6, with 11 bases aligning to TRBD1. The CDR3 length is 17 residues. The V and J ends lost 8 bases and 1 base, in that order; junction bases with no gene match: 7. Germline V gene data show CDR1 as MGHDK and CDR2 as SYGVNS. The DNA for the CDR3 is TGTGCCAGCGGAAGCCGGGACAGGGGGTCCTATAATTCACCCCTCCACTTT. Its protein is CASGSRDRGSYNSPLHF.

The CDR3, as DNA: TGTGCCAGCAGTCACCGGACAGCGGAGAAGACCTTC. It specifies CASSHRTAEKTF. V is TRBV12-3 or TRBV12-4 and J is TRBJ1-2, with D possibly matching TRBD1 (6 bases). The germline V and J ends were trimmed by 5 bases and 14 bases, with 18 bases remaining between them. The CDR3 is made up of 12 amino acids.